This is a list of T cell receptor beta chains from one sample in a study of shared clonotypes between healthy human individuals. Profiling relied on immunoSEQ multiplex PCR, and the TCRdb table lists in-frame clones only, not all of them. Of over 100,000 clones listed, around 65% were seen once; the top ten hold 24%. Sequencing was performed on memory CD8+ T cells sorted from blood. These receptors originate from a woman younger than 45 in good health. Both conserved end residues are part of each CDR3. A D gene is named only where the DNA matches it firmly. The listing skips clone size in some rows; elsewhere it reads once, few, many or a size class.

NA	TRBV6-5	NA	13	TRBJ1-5	TGTGCCAGCAGTGACTCGGACAGCCAGCCCCAGCATTTT	CASSDSDSQPQHF
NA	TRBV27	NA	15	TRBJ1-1	TGTGCCAGCAGTTTATTGGGGGCAGGGCGAACTGAAGCTTTCTTT	CASSLLGAGRTEAFF
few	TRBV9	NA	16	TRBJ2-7	TGTGCCAGCAGCGTAGCTGATGACTTCTTGACCTACGAGCAGTACTTC	CASSVADDFLTYEQYF
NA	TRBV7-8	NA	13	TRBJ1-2	TGTGCCAGCAGCTTAGATATTAACTATGGCTACACCTTC	CASSLDINYGYTF
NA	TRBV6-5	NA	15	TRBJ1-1	TGTGCCAGCAGTTACGCCGGACGGAGAAACACTGAAGCTTTCTTT	CASSYAGRRNTEAFF
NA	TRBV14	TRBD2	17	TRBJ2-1	TGTGCCAGCAGCCTCGGGACTAGCGGTAGCTCCTACAATGAGCAGTTCTTC	CASSLGTSGSSYNEQFF
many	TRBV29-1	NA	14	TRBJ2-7	TGCAGCGTTGTTCGGGCAGCACCATCCTACGAGCAGTACTTC	CSVVRAAPSYEQYF
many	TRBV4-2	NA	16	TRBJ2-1	TGTGCCAGCAGCCAAGATGGAGGAAGGGGAGGAAATGAGCAGTTCTTC	CASSQDGGRGGNEQFF
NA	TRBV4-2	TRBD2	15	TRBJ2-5	TGTGCCAGCAGCTTCCAGGCGGGAGGGGCGGAGACCCAGTACTTC	CASSFQAGGAETQYF
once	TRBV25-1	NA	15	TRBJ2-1	TGTGCCAGCAGTGCGTCAGGGGATTCCTACAATGAGCAGTTCTTC	CASSASGDSYNEQFF
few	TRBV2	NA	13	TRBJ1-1	TGTGCCAGCAGTGAAGTCGGGGTCAGTGAAGCTTTCTTT	CASSEVGVSEAFF
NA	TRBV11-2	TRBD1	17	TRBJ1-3	TGTGCCAGCAGCCTCCTGACAGGGGGAAGCTCTGGAAACACCATATATTTT	CASSLLTGGSSGNTIYF
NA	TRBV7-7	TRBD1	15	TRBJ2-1	TGTGCCAGCAGTCCCGGGACAGTACCCGGCAATGAGCAGTTCTTC	CASSPGTVPGNEQFF
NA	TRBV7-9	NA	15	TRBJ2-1	TGTGCCAGCAGCTTAGTCCCGGGAGTTTACAATGAGCAGTTCTTC	CASSLVPGVYNEQFF
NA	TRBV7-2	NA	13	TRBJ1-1	TGTGCCAGCAGCCCCTATCTTAACACTGAAGCTTTCTTT	CASSPYLNTEAFF
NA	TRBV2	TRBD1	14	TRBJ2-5	TGTGCCAGCACCGCCGGGACAGGCCAAGAGACCCAGTACTTC	CASTAGTGQETQYF
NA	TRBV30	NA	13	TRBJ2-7	TGTGCCTGGAGCTATATGGACAGCTACGAGCAGTACTTC	CAWSYMDSYEQYF
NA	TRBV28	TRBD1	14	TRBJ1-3	TGTGCCAGCAGTTACCACAGGACAGGTTACACCATATATTTT	CASSYHRTGYTIYF
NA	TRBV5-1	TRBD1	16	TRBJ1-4	TGCGCCAGCAGTCGCCTGGGGGGGACAGGTGGAGAAAAACTGTTTTTT	CASSRLGGTGGEKLFF
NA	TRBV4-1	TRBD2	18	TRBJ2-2	TGCGCCAGCAGCCAAGATCTCGGGACGGGAGGGTACACCGGGGAGCTGTTTTTT	CASSQDLGTGGYTGELFF
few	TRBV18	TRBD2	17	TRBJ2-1	TGTGCCAGCTCAGGGACTAGCGGGAGGATAGCCTACAATGAGCAGTTCTTC	CASSGTSGRIAYNEQFF
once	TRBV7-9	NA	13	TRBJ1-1	TGTGCCAGCAGCCCCTTACCGGACACTGAAGCTTTCTTT	CASSPLPDTEAFF
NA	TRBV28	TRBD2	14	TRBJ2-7	TGTGCCAGTACGATAGCGGGAGGTGACTACGAGCAGTACTTC	CASTIAGGDYEQYF
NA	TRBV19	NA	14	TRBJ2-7	TGTGCCAGTAGTCGACGACCCCAGGGTTACGAGCAGTACTTC	CASSRRPQGYEQYF
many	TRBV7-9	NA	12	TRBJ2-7	TGTGCCAGCAGCAGGGGGTCCTACGAGCAGTACTTC	CASSRGSYEQYF
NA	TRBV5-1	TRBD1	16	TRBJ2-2	TGCGCCAGCAGCTTACTGACAGGGGCGCTGACCGGGGAGCTGTTTTTT	CASSLLTGALTGELFF
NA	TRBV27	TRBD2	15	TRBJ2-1	TGTGCCAGCAGTTCGGATAGCGGGGCGAACAATGAGCAGTTCTTC	CASSSDSGANNEQFF
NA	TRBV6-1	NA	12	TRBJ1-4	TGTGCCAGCAGTACAGGTGCGGGAAAACTGTTTTTT	CASSTGAGKLFF
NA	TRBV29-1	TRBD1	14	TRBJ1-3	TGCAGCGTTCCAGGGGGCGCGGGTGGAAACACCATATATTTT	CSVPGGAGGNTIYF
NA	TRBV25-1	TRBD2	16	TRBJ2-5	TGTGCCAGCAGTTCTCTAGCGGGAGGGGTCGAAGAGACCCAGTACTTC	CASSSLAGGVEETQYF
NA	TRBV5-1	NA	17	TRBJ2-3	TGCGCCAGCAGCTTGGGGCGGTCGTACGGGTTCACAGATACGCAGTATTTT	CASSLGRSYGFTDTQYF
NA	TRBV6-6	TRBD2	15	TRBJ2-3	TGTGCCAGCAGTAAACTAGCGGGGGACACAGATACGCAGTATTTT	CASSKLAGDTDTQYF
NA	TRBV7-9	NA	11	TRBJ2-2	TGTGCCAGCAGGGATGACCAGGAGCTGTTTTTT	CASRDDQELFF
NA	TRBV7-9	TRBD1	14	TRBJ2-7	TGTGCCAGCAGTAACCGGGACAGAACCTACGAGCAGTACTTC	CASSNRDRTYEQYF
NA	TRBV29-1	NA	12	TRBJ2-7	TGCAGCGTCCGGGACTGGTCCTACGAGCAGTACTTC	CSVRDWSYEQYF
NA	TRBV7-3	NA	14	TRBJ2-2	TGTGCCAGCAGCTTGGACAGGAACACCGGGGAGCTGTTTTTT	CASSLDRNTGELFF
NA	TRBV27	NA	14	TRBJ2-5	TGTGCCAGCAGCTCCAGGAAGGGTGGTGAGACCCAGTACTTC	CASSSRKGGETQYF
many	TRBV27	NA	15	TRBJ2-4	TGTGCCAGCAGCCCGATCCTTGGGATGAAAAACATTCAGTACTTC	CASSPILGMKNIQYF
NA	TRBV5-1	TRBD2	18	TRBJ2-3	TGCGCCAGCAGCTTGGCACTAGCGGGAGCACGAACCCCATTCGCGCAGTATTTT	CASSLALAGARTPFAQYF
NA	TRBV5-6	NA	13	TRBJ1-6	TGTGCCAGCAGCTTTGGTAATAATTCACCCCTCCACTTT	CASSFGNNSPLHF
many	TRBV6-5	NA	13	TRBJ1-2	TGTGCCAGCAGTTATGTTGGGAACTATGGCTACACCTTC	CASSYVGNYGYTF
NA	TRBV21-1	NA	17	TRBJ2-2	TGTGCCAGCAGCAAAGCGCTGAAGCGGGGTAACACCGGGGAGCTGTTTTTT	CASSKALKRGNTGELFF